One sample yielded the 25 T cell receptor beta chains listed below, sequenced in a study of T cell responses to AZD1222 COVID-19 vaccine. Sequencing used immunoSEQ multiplex PCR; TCRdb keeps in-frame clones, though not all of them. The table has 75,000 to 90,000 clones, roughly 80% seen once. The specimen was peripheral blood, collected on day 0 of AZD1222 vaccination. The receptors here all came from an adult in good health.

The chain employs TRBV28 and TRBJ2-7; no firm D call. The germline V gene encodes CDR1 MDHEN and CDR2 SYDVKM. Trimming stripped 3 bases from V and 3 bases from J, with 9 bases between. This CDR3 region has 13 residues. CDR3 bases: TGTGCCAGCAGTTTGCGCCAGTTCTACGAGCAGTACTTC. Its protein product is CASSLRQFYEQYF.

The chain carries TRBV5-4 and TRBJ1-6; D is undetermined. Germline-derived CDR1 and CDR2 are SGHNT and YYREEE (reference sequence). V was trimmed by 0 bases and J by 8 bases, leaving 9 bases between them. The length of the CDR3 is 14 residues. CDR3 DNA sequence: TGTGCCAGCAGCTTGGCATCGGCGCATTCACCCCTCCACTTT. This codes for CASSLASAHSPLHF.

The CDR3 region is CASSYPTARQPQHF. CDR3 bases: TGTGCCAGCAGCTACCCGACCGCGAGGCAGCCCCAGCATTTT. The rearrangement uses TRBV28 and TRBJ1-5; no clear D. The V and J ends lost 6 bases and 7 bases respectively, with 16 bases between them. CDR1 is MDHEN, CDR2 SYDVKM, per germline. The CDR3 extends over 14 amino acids.

The V call is TRBV11-3, the J call TRBJ2-1, with 8 nucleotides matching TRBD2. The CDR3 covers 17 residues. The V and J ends lost 8 bases and 7 bases, in that order; junction bases with no gene match: 19. Germline-derived CDR1 and CDR2 are SGHNT and YENEEA. DNA of the CDR3: TGTGCCAGCCTCCCAACTCAAGCGGGAGATCCGAAGAATGAGCAGTTCTTC. It specifies CASLPTQAGDPKNEQFF. The whole variable domain, filled in from reference TRBV11-3 and TRBJ2-1, reads EAGVVQSPRYKIIEKKQPVAFWCNPISGHNTLYWYLQNLGQGPELLIRYENEEAVDDSQLPKDRFSAERLKGVDSTLKIQPAELGDSAVYLCASLPTQAGDPKNEQFFGPGTRLTVL.

The chain joins TRBV5-4 to TRBJ2-5; D is uncertain. This CDR3 has 13 residues. CDR1 and CDR2 (germline): SGHNT, YYREEE (reference sequence). Trimming took off 0 bases at V and 5 bases at J, with 8 bases between the two ends. The CDR3 protein is CASSLALEETQYF. The CDR3, as DNA: TGTGCCAGCAGCTTGGCCCTCGAGGAGACCCAGTACTTC.

This clone is a singleton in its sample. The chain joins TRBV5-4 to TRBJ2-7; TRBD1 is a possible D gene (5 bases). Per germline, CDR1 SGHNT and CDR2 YYREEE (reference sequence). V shed 3 bases and J shed 2 bases, with 12 bases lying between them. This CDR3 is built from 14 residues. CDR3: CASSSGDRPYEQYF. CDR3 coding DNA: TGTGCCAGCAGCTCAGGAGACAGACCCTACGAGCAGTACTTC. Together with reference TRBV5-4 and TRBJ2-7, the CDR3 gives the full variable domain: ETGVTQSPTHLIKTRGQQVTLRCSSQSGHNTVSWYQQALGQGPQFIFQYYREEENGRGNFPPRFSGLQFPNYSSELNVNALELDDSALYLCASSSGDRPYEQYFGPGTRLTVT.

V and J are TRBV3-1 (or the pseudogene TRBV3-2) and TRBJ2-1; D is perhaps TRBD2 (6 bases). V lost 4 bases and J 7 bases, leaving 17 bases between the germline ends. This CDR3 contains 15 residues. CDR1 and CDR2 (germline): LGHDT, YNNKEL (reference sequence). The CDR3 coding sequence is TGTGCCAGCAGCCCCCTGCTCAGGGCGGGGAATGAGCAGTTCTTC. It is translated as CASSPLLRAGNEQFF.

A single count supports this clone. In DNA form, the CDR3 reads TGTGCCAGCAGTTCTCGCCTAGAGACCCAGTACTTC. Its protein product is CASSSRLETQYF. The V call is TRBV28, the J call TRBJ2-5; D unclear. V was shortened by 4 bases and J by 4 bases, with 7 bases between the two germline ends. The germline gives CDR1 MDHEN, CDR2 SYDVKM. The CDR3 is 12 amino acids.

The rearrangement uses TRBV19 and TRBJ2-7; D not certain. In germline, CDR1 is LNHDA, CDR2 SQIVND (reference sequence). V was clipped by 5 bases and J by 1 base, with 9 bases between them. The CDR3 length is 13 residues. The CDR3 reads CASSQTPSYEQYF. DNA of the CDR3: TGTGCCAGTAGTCAAACACCATCCTACGAGCAGTACTTC.

CDR3: CATSERDSDTQYF. In DNA form, the CDR3 reads TGTGCCACCAGTGAACGGGATTCAGATACGCAGTATTTT. V is TRBV24-1 and J is TRBJ2-3; D is possibly TRBD2 (5 bases). The CDR3 runs 13 residues. Germline CDR1 and CDR2: KGHDR and SFDVKD. Trimming cost V 4 bases and J 4 bases, with 8 bases left between them.

V gene TRBV12-3 or TRBV12-4 combines with J gene TRBJ1-6, with 11 bases matching TRBD1. There are 12 residues in the CDR3. Trimming cost V 3 bases and J 15 bases; bases outside gene matches: 1. The CDR3 DNA follows: TGTGCCAGCAGTTTCGGGACAGGGGGCCTCCACTTT. Protein sequence: CASSFGTGGLHF.

The CDR3 DNA reads TGTGCCAGCAGCTTAGGGGTAGGAGGCTACACCTTC. This gives the protein CASSLGVGGYTF. The chain is built from TRBV7-9 and TRBJ1-2, with D unresolved. CDR3 size: 12 residues. The V gene's germline CDR1 is SEHNR and CDR2 FQNEAQ (reference sequence). Trimming pared 1 base from V and 8 bases from J, leaving 8 bases between. The whole variable domain, remainder taken from reference TRBV7-9 and TRBJ1-2, is DTGVSQNPRHKITKRGQNVTFRCDPISEHNRLYWYRQTLGQGPEFLTYFQNEAQLEKSRLLSDRFSAERPKGSFSTLEIQRTEQGDSAMYLCASSLGVGGYTFGSGTRLTVV.

The rearrangement joins TRBV7-9 to TRBJ1-6; no firm D call. With 1 base removed from V and 10 bases from J, the gap between germline ends came to 5 bases. CDR3 length equals 12 residues. The V gene's germline CDR1 is SEHNR and CDR2 FQNEAQ (reference sequence). The CDR3, as DNA: TGTGCCAGCAGCTTAGAATACTCACCCCTCCACTTT. Amino acids: CASSLEYSPLHF.

The V and J genes are TRBV6-5 and TRBJ1-2, with 9 bases matching TRBD1. Germline V gene data show CDR1 as MNHEY and CDR2 as SVGAGI. The J segment lost 7 bases and the V segment lost 1 base, leaving 7 bases of the junction unmatched. The CDR3 totals 15 residues. CDR3 amino acids: CASSYLGQGRIGYTF. The CDR3 coding sequence is TGTGCCAGCAGTTACTTAGGACAGGGGCGGATTGGCTACACCTTC.

The chain links TRBV6-5 to TRBJ2-1; no clear D. The CDR3 loop spans 14 amino acids. CDR1 is MNHEY and CDR2 is SVGAGI in the germline V gene. V lost 8 bases to trimming and J lost 8 bases, with 19 bases between them. CDR3 DNA sequence: TGTGCCAGCGGCCCAGCGATCGACTTCGATGAGCAGTTCTTC. It is translated as CASGPAIDFDEQFF.

This clone has ten or more counts. The rearrangement uses TRBV21-1 and TRBJ2-7; TRBD2, the D gene given by the table, was not confirmed from the DNA. TRBV21-1 is marked as a pseudogene. The CDR3 is made up of 15 amino acids. The CDR3 coding sequence is TGTGCCAGCAGCAAAGATAGGCAGGGAGGTCTCGAGCAGTACTTC. Residues: CASSKDRQGGLEQYF.

V usage is TRBV24-1 and J usage is TRBJ2-1; maybe TRBD2 (7 bases). The CDR3 loop spans 17 amino acids. V lost 0 bases and J 1 base, leaving 12 bases between the germline ends. Germline-derived CDR1 and CDR2 are KGHDR and SFDVKD. The CDR3 coding sequence is TGTGCCACCAGTGATTTGCGGGGAGGGGGTTCCTACAATGAGCAGTTCTTC. Amino acids: CATSDLRGGGSYNEQFF.

This clone was seen just once. This sequence joins TRBV5-4 and TRBJ1-4, with D possibly TRBD1 on 6 matching bases. The CDR3 consists of 14 residues. The germline CDR1 and CDR2 sequences are SGHNT and YYREEE (reference sequence). V was trimmed by 0 bases and J by 7 bases, leaving 10 bases between them. The CDR3 protein is CASSLAGAREKLFF. As DNA, the CDR3 is TGTGCCAGCAGCTTGGCAGGGGCCCGTGAAAAACTGTTTTTT.

The CDR3 bases are TGCAGTGCTAGTGATGCGGGGGCTGGAAACACCATATATTTT. Residues: CSASDAGAGNTIYF. The chain is built from TRBV20-1 and TRBJ1-3, with D possibly matching TRBD1 (5 bases). Trimming removed 3 bases at V and 2 bases at J, with 11 bases between. This CDR3 has 14 residues. The germline V gene has CDR1 DFQATT and CDR2 SNEGSKA (reference sequence).

The chain joins TRBV7-2 to TRBJ2-3, with 8 bases fitting TRBD1. This CDR3 region has 16 residues. Germline values: CDR1 SGHTA, CDR2 FQGNSA. The trim removed 2 bases at V and 3 bases at J, leaving 7 bases unmatched. Here the CDR3 DNA reads TGTGCCAGCAGCTTATTCGGACAGGGAGTGACAGATACGCAGTATTTT. Encoded protein: CASSLFGQGVTDTQYF.

The V gene is TRBV25-1, the J gene TRBJ2-1, with 12 bases lining up with TRBD2. This CDR3 contains 14 residues. Trimming removed 10 bases from V and 4 bases from J; junction bases left unmatched: 5. Per germline, CDR1 MGHDK and CDR2 SYGVNS. The CDR3 loop is CATGLAGPYNEQFF. CDR3 in DNA: TGTGCCACCGGACTAGCGGGGCCTTACAATGAGCAGTTCTTC.

The chain recombines TRBV9 with TRBJ2-1; 11 bases fit TRBD2. The germline gives CDR1 SGDLS, CDR2 YYNGEE. The CDR3 extends over 17 amino acids. V gave up 2 bases and J gave up 3 bases; unmatched junction bases: 7. The CDR3 coding sequence is TGTGCCAGCAGCGTCTTTACTAGCGGGAGTCTCTACAATGAGCAGTTCTTC. Its translation is CASSVFTSGSLYNEQFF. The full variable domain, in which reference TRBV9 and TRBJ2-1 provide the parts outside the CDR3, is DSGVTQTPKHLITATGQRVTLRCSPRSGDLSVYWYQQSLDQGLQFLIQYYNGEERAKGNILERFSAQQFPDLHSELNLSSLELGDSALYFCASSVFTSGSLYNEQFFGPGTRLTVL.

The gene calls are TRBV6-5 and TRBJ2-1; D may be TRBD2 (6 bases). This CDR3 spans 15 amino acids. Trimming removed 6 bases at V and 1 base at J, with 13 bases between. CDR1 and CDR2 from the germline V gene are MNHEY and SVGAGI. The CDR3 DNA is TGTGCCAGCAGGTCTGGAGGGATATCCTACAATGAGCAGTTCTTC. It translates to CASRSGGISYNEQFF.

This clone turned up a few times. The chain carries TRBV7-9 and TRBJ1-2; the match to TRBD1 covers 10 bases. Germline loops: CDR1 SEHNR, CDR2 FQNEAQ (reference sequence). Trimming cost V 0 bases and J 4 bases; bases outside gene matches: 2. The CDR3 runs to 15 residues. The chain's CDR3 is CASSLARDRGYGYTF. The CDR3 bases are TGTGCCAGCAGCTTAGCCCGGGACAGGGGCTATGGCTACACCTTC.

This chain uses TRBV21-1 with TRBJ2-7; no check of the table's D call, TRBD2, against the DNA was made. TRBV21-1 is a listed pseudogene. This CDR3 has 16 amino acids. CDR3 nucleotide sequence: TGTGCCAGCAGCACAACCGGGACTAGCGACAACTACGAGCAGTACTTC. It yields the protein CASSTTGTSDNYEQYF.